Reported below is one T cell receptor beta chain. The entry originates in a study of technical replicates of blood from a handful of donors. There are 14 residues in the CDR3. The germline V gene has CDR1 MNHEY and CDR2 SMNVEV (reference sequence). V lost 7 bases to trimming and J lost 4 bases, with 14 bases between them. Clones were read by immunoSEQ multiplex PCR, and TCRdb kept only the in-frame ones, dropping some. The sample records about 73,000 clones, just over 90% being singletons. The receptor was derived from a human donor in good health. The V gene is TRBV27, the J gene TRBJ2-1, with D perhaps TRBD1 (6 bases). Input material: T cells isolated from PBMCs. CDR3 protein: CASTTQDRYNEQFF. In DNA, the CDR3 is TGTGCCAGCACCACCCAAGACAGGTACAATGAGCAGTTCTTC.